Listed here are 15 T cell receptor beta chains from one sample, sequenced in a study of shared clonotypes between healthy human individuals. Method: immunoSEQ multiplex PCR; TCRdb's copy keeps in-frame clones and lacks some. The sample has roughly 1,500,000 clones, about 98.5% seen once. Sequenced sample: naive CD4+ T cells sorted from blood. Documented subset: CD45RA+ positively selected. The receptor source for this set is a man aged 30 to 45 in good health.

CDR3 region: CASSERRNNEQFF. In DNA, the CDR3 is TGTGCCAGCAGTGAAAGGCGGAACAATGAGCAGTTCTTC. V and J are TRBV25-1 and TRBJ2-1; D remains unclear. The CDR3 has 13 amino acids. Germline loops: CDR1 MGHDK, CDR2 SYGVNS. The ends were cut back, 2 bases at V and 5 bases at J, with 7 bases in the middle.

The chain employs TRBV28 and TRBJ1-2; 7 positions agree with TRBD1. After removal of 5 bases from V and 6 bases from J, the junction contained 9 bases not matched to a gene. This CDR3 comprises 14 residues. The germline gives CDR1 MDHEN, CDR2 SYDVKM. This CDR3 is CASSTLGQWNGYTF. As DNA, the CDR3 is TGTGCCAGCAGTACCCTGGGACAGTGGAATGGCTACACCTTC.

The V and J genes are TRBV29-1 and TRBJ1-3; maybe TRBD1 (6 bases). Germline CDR1 is SQVTM and CDR2 is ANQGSEA. The CDR3 loop spans 13 amino acids. V was pared by 3 bases and J by 2 bases, with 8 bases between. The CDR3 region is CSVDKGAGNTIYF. The CDR3 nucleotides read TGCAGCGTTGATAAGGGGGCTGGAAACACCATATATTTT.

As concerns this clone: This specimen includes other DNA sequences encoding the same CDR3. V is TRBV18 and J is TRBJ2-7; TRBD1 matches 7 bases. The CDR3 is 14 amino acids. Unmatched junction bases numbered 2, after V lost 3 bases and J lost 0 bases. The germline V gene has CDR1 KGHSH and CDR2 LQKENI. In DNA, the CDR3 is TGTGCCAGCTCACCGGGACAGACCTCCTACGAGCAGTACTTC. Its protein is CASSPGQTSYEQYF. Together with reference TRBV18 and TRBJ2-7, the CDR3 gives the full variable domain: NAGVMQNPRHLVRRRGQEARLRCSPMKGHSHVYWYRQLPEEGLKFMVYLQKENIIDESGMPKERFSAEFPKEGPSILRIQQVVRGDSAAYFCASSPGQTSYEQYFGPGTRLTVT.

The chain recombines TRBV5-6 with TRBJ2-5, with D perhaps TRBD1 (6 bases). The V end lost 6 bases, the J end lost 5 bases, and 11 bases lay between the germline ends. From germline, CDR1 is SGHDT and CDR2 YYEEEE. CDR3 length: 12 amino acids. CDR3 in DNA: TGTGCCAGCAACCAGGGGATGGAGACCCAGTACTTC. This translates into CASNQGMETQYF.

The chain uses TRBV4-3 and TRBJ2-6, with a tentative D call TRBD1 (6 bases). V shed 1 base and J shed 4 bases, with 14 bases lying between them. Looked up from germline, CDR1 is LGHNA and CDR2 is YSLEER. This CDR3 spans 17 amino acids. CDR3 in DNA: TGCGCCAGCAGCCAAGGGCAGGGGCTGGGAGGGGCCAACGTCCTGACTTTC. Its protein is CASSQGQGLGGANVLTF.

The chain has TRBV7-6 and TRBJ2-1, with TRBD1 identical over 10 bases. Per germline, CDR1 SGHVS and CDR2 FNYEAQ. This CDR3 contains 14 residues. Trimming at V came to 4 bases and at J to 8 bases, leaving 5 bases not matched to a gene. The CDR3: CASSYRQGAYEQFF. Here the CDR3 DNA reads TGTGCCAGCAGCTACCGACAGGGGGCGTATGAGCAGTTCTTC.

The chain has TRBV28 and TRBJ2-3, with D perhaps TRBD2 (6 bases). Germline loops: CDR1 MDHEN, CDR2 SYDVKM. This CDR3 has 17 amino acids. V lost 8 bases and J 0 bases, leaving 21 bases between the germline ends. The CDR3 bases are TGTGCCAGCCCACCAGCTAAAGCCGGGGGAAGCACAGATACGCAGTATTTT. Translating gives CASPPAKAGGSTDTQYF.

The chain carries TRBV6-1 and TRBJ2-7, with 8 bases lining up with TRBD1. Trimming at V came to 6 bases and at J to 3 bases, leaving 7 bases not matched to a gene. The length of the CDR3 is 14 residues. Germline V gives CDR1 MNHNS, CDR2 SASEGT. The CDR3 loop is CASSGTGWGYEQYF. The CDR3 nucleotides read TGTGCCAGCAGCGGGACAGGTTGGGGCTACGAGCAGTACTTC.

The table lists this clone with a count of one. CDR3 loop: CASKVVGTEAFF. CDR3 in DNA: TGTGCCAGCAAGGTGGTCGGCACTGAAGCTTTCTTT. V and J are TRBV28 and TRBJ1-1; D call uncertain. CDR3 size: 12 residues. The ends were cut back, 7 bases at V and 4 bases at J, with 10 bases in the middle. Germline V CDR1 and CDR2: MDHEN, SYDVKM.

This clone has just one count. The gene calls are TRBV6-1 and TRBJ1-1; no reliable D call. V dropped 8 bases and J dropped 1 base, with 11 bases sitting between them. Germline V gene data show CDR1 as MNHNS and CDR2 as SASEGT. This CDR3 contains 13 residues. CDR3 protein: CASHESANTEAFF. The CDR3 DNA follows: TGTGCCAGCCATGAGTCAGCGAACACTGAAGCTTTCTTT.

This clone is a singleton in its sample. V usage is TRBV5-1 and J usage is TRBJ2-7, with a possible D match to TRBD1 (5 bases). Germline V lookup: CDR1 SGHRS, CDR2 YFSETQ. CDR3 length: 14 residues. Trimming removed 1 base at V and 2 bases at J, with 10 bases between. For the CDR3, the DNA is TGCGCCAGCAGCTTGACGACAGCTACCTACGAGCAGTACTTC. The encoded protein is CASSLTTATYEQYF.

This chain joins TRBV10-3 and TRBJ1-5; possibly TRBD1 for D (5 bases). This CDR3 comprises 16 residues. V lost 0 bases, J lost 1 base, and 10 bases lay in between. Germline V gene lookup returns CDR1 ENHRY and CDR2 SYGVKD. CDR3 coding DNA: TGTGCCATCAGTGAGTCAGGGGTTGTGAGCAATCAGCCCCAGCATTTT. Its protein is CAISESGVVSNQPQHF.

This clone has a single count. The gene calls are TRBV9 and TRBJ2-3; 10 bases are a match to TRBD2. The germline gives CDR1 SGDLS, CDR2 YYNGEE. The CDR3 totals 20 residues. With V trimmed by 3 bases and J by 2 bases, 18 bases remained unmatched. CDR3 in amino acids: CASSERGKAGGPEITDTQYF. CDR3 DNA: TGTGCCAGCAGCGAGAGGGGTAAAGCGGGAGGGCCGGAGATCACAGATACGCAGTATTTT.

Worth noting for this clone: Other DNA variants within this sample encode the same CDR3. The genes are TRBV5-1 and TRBJ1-1; unclear D gene. Per germline, CDR1 SGHRS and CDR2 YFSETQ. V was cut by 1 base and J by 1 base, with 8 bases left in between. The CDR3 is made up of 14 amino acids. The CDR3 loop is CASSLTTENTEAFF. CDR3 in DNA: TGCGCCAGCAGCTTGACGACGGAGAACACTGAAGCTTTCTTT.